These 19 T cell receptor beta chains came from one sample sequenced in a study of blood T cell repertoires in COVID-19. TCRdb keeps only in-frame clones here, not all; method: immunoSEQ multiplex PCR. The data hold just over 150,000 clones, with roughly 82% observed a single time. The specimen sequenced was peripheral blood. Receptors were obtained from a woman in her forties with COVID-19, enrolled during active disease.

This chain joins TRBV6-5 and TRBJ1-1; no reliable D call. This CDR3 has 14 amino acids. V lost 0 bases, J lost 1 base, and 6 bases lay in between. CDR1 MNHEY and CDR2 SVGAGI come from the germline V gene. The DNA for the CDR3 is TGTGCCAGCAGTTACTCGCTGGCGAACACTGAAGCTTTCTTT. Translated: CASSYSLANTEAFF.

CDR3 sequence (DNA): TGTGCCAGCAGCCAAGATTGGGCTGCTTATCAGCCCCAGCATTTT. Translating gives CASSQDWAAYQPQHF. This chain uses TRBV4-2 with TRBJ1-5; D not certain. This CDR3 contains 15 residues. V lost 0 bases and J 5 bases, leaving 11 bases between the germline ends. Germline V lookup: CDR1 LGHNA, CDR2 YNFKEQ.

This clone was seen just once. The J gene is TRBJ2-1, the V gene TRBV19; a possible D gene is TRBD1 (6 bases). Germline CDR1 is LNHDA and CDR2 is SQIVND (reference sequence). The CDR3 has 13 amino acids. Trimming removed 3 bases at V and 6 bases at J, with 9 bases between. The CDR3 bases are TGTGCCAGTAGTATCAACAGGGTCAATGAGCAGTTCTTC. This codes for CASSINRVNEQFF.

The rearrangement uses TRBV19 and TRBJ2-1; D may be TRBD1 (6 bases). Trimming pared 7 bases from V and 8 bases from J, leaving 15 bases between. CDR1 and CDR2 (germline): LNHDA, SQIVND (reference sequence). The CDR3 covers 13 residues. The CDR3 DNA follows: TGTGCCAGTACCATGGGGACAAACGATGAGCAGTTCTTC. This gives the protein CASTMGTNDEQFF.

The V gene is TRBV29-1, the J gene TRBJ2-3; TRBD2 matches at 8 bases. In germline, CDR1 is SQVTM, CDR2 ANQGSEA. The CDR3 spans 14 residues. V gave up 6 bases and J gave up 0 bases; unmatched junction bases: 5. The DNA of the CDR3 is TGCAGCGTGCAAGCGGGGGTAAGCACAGATACGCAGTATTTT. Protein: CSVQAGVSTDTQYF.

The rearrangement uses TRBV7-9 and TRBJ2-1; TRBD2 is a possible D gene (5 bases). Germline lookup yields CDR1 SEHNR and CDR2 FQNEAQ (reference sequence). Trimming pared 3 bases from V and 10 bases from J, leaving 7 bases between. The CDR3 is made up of 11 amino acids. This chain's CDR3 is CASSFGNEQFF. CDR3 in DNA: TGTGCCAGCAGCTTCGGGAACGAGCAGTTCTTC.

V gene TRBV27 combines with J gene TRBJ2-1; 9 nucleotides line up with TRBD2. The CDR3 sequence is 17 residues long. The germline gives CDR1 MNHEY, CDR2 SMNVEV (reference sequence). Germline trimming cut 4 bases from V and 9 bases from J; bases unmatched to any gene: 16. CDR3 coding DNA: TGTGCCAGCAGTTGGTTACCTGGGACTAGCAAAACCCGTGAGCAGTTCTTC. Amino acids: CASSWLPGTSKTREQFF.

The CDR3 region has the DNA TGTGCCAGTAGTGCCCAGACATGGGCAACCTATAATTCACCCCTCCACTTT. Its translation is CASSAQTWATYNSPLHF. The chain carries TRBV19 and TRBJ1-6; D not resolved. Trimming pared 5 bases from V and 2 bases from J, leaving 16 bases between. The length of the CDR3 is 17 residues. Germline V gives CDR1 LNHDA, CDR2 SQIVND (reference sequence).

This clone has just a few counts. The chain joins TRBV9 to TRBJ1-5, with D possibly TRBD1 on 6 matching bases. Germline V gene data show CDR1 as SGDLS and CDR2 as YYNGEE. The CDR3 runs to 15 residues. Trimming pared 0 bases from V and 7 bases from J, leaving 14 bases between. In DNA form, the CDR3 reads TGTGCCAGCAGCGTAGATGGGGGGGCTGGGCAGCCCCAGCATTTT. It specifies CASSVDGGAGQPQHF. Together with reference TRBV9 and TRBJ1-5, the CDR3 gives the full variable domain: DSGVTQTPKHLITATGQRVTLRCSPRSGDLSVYWYQQSLDQGLQFLIQYYNGEERAKGNILERFSAQQFPDLHSELNLSSLELGDSALYFCASSVDGGAGQPQHFGDGTRLSIL.

CDR3 bases: TGTGCCGGCAAGCCACCGGGGGGCGGTCAGCCCCAGCATTTT. This gives the protein CAGKPPGGGQPQHF. The chain employs TRBV28 and TRBJ1-5; weak D call: TRBD1 (6 bases). Trimming left V 11 bases short and J 6 bases short, with 20 bases between. CDR1 and CDR2 (germline): MDHEN, SYDVKM. This CDR3 comprises 14 residues.

The chain combines TRBV14 with TRBJ1-2, with a tentative D call TRBD1 (5 bases). The CDR3 length is 14 residues. Trimming left V 1 base short and J 5 bases short, with 11 bases between. The V gene's germline CDR1 is SGHDN and CDR2 FVKESK. CDR3 bases: TGTGCCAGCAGCCAAGGAACGGCAGGGTATGGCTACACCTTC. Its translation: CASSQGTAGYGYTF.

The V and J genes are TRBV29-1 and TRBJ2-1; TRBD2 agrees at 9 bases. The CDR3 covers 17 residues. V shed 7 bases, J shed 6 bases, and the junction held 19 bases outside the gene matches. The germline V gene encodes CDR1 SQVTM and CDR2 ANQGSEA. CDR3 sequence: CSAVGGLGGGGSNEQFF. CDR3 nucleotides: TGCAGCGCCGTGGGTGGTTTGGGCGGGGGGGGAAGCAATGAGCAGTTCTTC.

This chain joins TRBV28 and TRBJ2-7; TRBD1 aligns across 7 bases. The trim removed 5 bases at V and 4 bases at J, leaving 11 bases unmatched. The CDR3 totals 15 residues. Per germline, CDR1 MDHEN and CDR2 SYDVKM. The CDR3 coding sequence is TGTGCCAGCAGTCTGTTGGGGACAGTGGTTTACGAGCAGTACTTC. The encoded protein is CASSLLGTVVYEQYF.

V usage is TRBV11-2 and J usage is TRBJ2-5; a weak D match, TRBD1 (6 bases). The germline V gene has CDR1 SGHAT and CDR2 FQNNGV. Trimming removed 5 bases at V and 1 base at J, with 11 bases between. The CDR3 is 14 residues long. CDR3 sequence: CASSLRTVQETQYF. CDR3 coding DNA: TGTGCCAGCAGCCTTCGGACAGTCCAAGAGACCCAGTACTTC.

The chain uses TRBV5-1 and TRBJ2-5; TRBD2 might be the D (5 bases). CDR1 and CDR2 from the germline V gene are SGHRS and YFSETQ. The V gene lost 4 bases and the J gene lost 7 bases, with 8 bases spanning the gap. CDR3 size: 11 residues. CDR3 sequence reads: CASSDEGTQYF. Here the CDR3 DNA reads TGCGCCAGCAGCGATGAGGGGACCCAGTACTTC.

In DNA, the CDR3 is TGTGCCAGCAGTTACGGTAGAGGGTTCTTACTCTCTGGGGCCAACGTCCTGACTTTC. Its protein is CASSYGRGFLLSGANVLTF. The rearrangement links TRBV6-2 or TRBV6-3 to TRBJ2-6; weak D call: TRBD2 (5 bases). The CDR3 covers 19 residues. Germline V lookup: CDR1 MNHEY, CDR2 SVGEGT. The V end lost 2 bases, the J end lost 0 bases, and 17 bases lay between the germline ends.

CDR3 loop: CASTQRGAETGELFF. The CDR3 nucleotides read TGTGCCAGCACCCAGCGGGGGGCGGAGACCGGGGAGCTGTTTTTT. The rearrangement links TRBV9 to TRBJ2-2; 9 positions match TRBD2. The junction had 8 bases not matched to a gene; V was cut back by 6 bases and J by 5 bases. Germline lookup yields CDR1 SGDLS and CDR2 YYNGEE. This CDR3 region has 15 residues.

V and J are TRBV2 and TRBJ1-3; D gene ambiguous. Germline V lookup: CDR1 SNHLY, CDR2 FYNNEI. Trimming shortened V by 3 bases and J by 2 bases, and 14 bases separated the two germline ends. The CDR3 contains 16 residues. The CDR3 here is CASSELGFQTGNTIYF. The DNA for the CDR3 is TGTGCCAGCAGTGAGCTGGGCTTTCAGACTGGAAACACCATATATTTT. Supplemented by reference TRBV2 and TRBJ1-3, the full variable domain reads EPEVTQTPSHQVTQMGQEVILRCVPISNHLYFYWYRQILGQKVEFLVSFYNNEISEKSEIFDDQFSVERPDGSNFTLKIRSTKLEDSAMYFCASSELGFQTGNTIYFGEGSWLTVV.

V is TRBV30 and J is TRBJ2-1; 7 positions agree with TRBD2. There are 15 residues in the CDR3. Trimming took 3 bases from V and 3 from J; bases not matched to a gene: 8. Germline CDR1 and CDR2: GTSNPN and SVGIG (reference sequence). CDR3: CAWRSTSAGYNEQFF. The CDR3, as DNA: TGTGCCTGGAGGAGCACTAGCGCAGGCTACAATGAGCAGTTCTTC.